This T cell receptor (beta chain) was identified in a study of OX40 agonist ivuxolimab in advanced cancers. Produced via immunoSEQ multiplex PCR; TCRdb's table is partial and in-frame only. Of around 67,000 clones in the sample, about 80% were seen once. The germline V gene has CDR1 SEHNR and CDR2 FQNEAQ (reference sequence). This CDR3 has 14 residues. Deletions cut 0 bases from V and 8 bases from J, with 8 bases between. Sample: CD4+ or CD8+ T cells sorted from blood, taken in a trial of the OX40 agonist ivuxolimab. V and J are TRBV7-9 and TRBJ1-6; D is unresolved. The clonotype comes from an adult with an advanced solid tumor such as melanoma, head and neck, liver or kidney cancer. The CDR3 reads CASSLAPRDSPLHF. CDR3 nucleotides: TGTGCCAGCAGCTTAGCACCTAGGGATTCACCCCTCCACTTT. Supplemented by reference TRBV7-9 and TRBJ1-6, the full variable domain reads DTGVSQNPRHKITKRGQNVTFRCDPISEHNRLYWYRQTLGQGPEFLTYFQNEAQLEKSRLLSDRFSAERPKGSFSTLEIQRTEQGDSAMYLCASSLAPRDSPLHFGNGTRLTVT.